This T cell receptor beta chain was captured by sequencing in a study of post-analysis software for immune sequencing data. Across the study: Included courses were relapsing-remitting and secondary progressive multiple sclerosis; progressive-relapsing multiple sclerosis was also included. Overall study results and limits: Significantly decreased normalized Chao1 diversity was recorded for multiple sclerosis patients relative to controls. Analysis by F measure revealed that same-batch samples clustered strongly together. Patients showed TRBV5-6, TRBV5-1 and TRBV20-1 among five TRBV segments more frequent than in controls.

Unique-molecular-identifier-tagged TCR beta cDNA libraries were used. When 1 to 10 million T cells were used, they gave approximately 450,000 cDNA molecules. TCRdb re-called the PCR reads with MiXCR, one entry per CDR3 protein. The table lists hundreds of thousands of distinct CDR3 sequences, just under 30% of them singletons. Remarks on this clonotype: As yet, its antigen is unknown.

The ends were cut back, 5 bases at V and 8 bases at J, with 7 bases in the middle. Per germline, CDR1 MDHEN and CDR2 SYDVKM. This CDR3 contains 11 residues. Material for sequencing was blood. The origin of this receptor is a girl aged 5-17 years with multiple sclerosis. The J gene is TRBJ2-1, the V gene TRBV28, with D unclear. In nucleotides, the CDR3 is TGTGCCAGCAGTCTGTGGGATGAGCAGTTCTTC. Translation gives CASSLWDEQFF.